This TCR beta chain is drawn from a study of T cells in Graves' hyperthyroidism and ophthalmopathy. Absent ophthalmopathy progression within 18 months defined stable Graves' hyperthyroidism. With a duration under 2 months, the hyperthyroidism was newly diagnosed in patients aged 18 to 65. Amplification of TCR beta CDR3 regions was performed using RNA transcripts as template. In the first-round RT-PCR of the TCR CDR3, the HTBI primer set was used. TCRdb analysed the multiplex PCR reads with MiXCR anew, one entry per CDR3 protein. The sample lists 480,000 or so distinct CDR3 sequences, around an eighth occurring once. The sample comprised blood. The TCR sequence derives from a woman aged 18-30 years with Graves' hyperthyroidism.

In DNA form, the CDR3 reads TGTGCCAGCAGCTTATTGGACGTTAACTATGGCTACACCTTC. Translating gives CASSLLDVNYGYTF. The chain recombines TRBV9 with TRBJ1-2; D gene unclear. The germline V gene has CDR1 SGDLS and CDR2 YYNGEE. Trimming left V 4 bases short and J 1 base short, with 11 bases between. The length of the CDR3 is 14 residues.